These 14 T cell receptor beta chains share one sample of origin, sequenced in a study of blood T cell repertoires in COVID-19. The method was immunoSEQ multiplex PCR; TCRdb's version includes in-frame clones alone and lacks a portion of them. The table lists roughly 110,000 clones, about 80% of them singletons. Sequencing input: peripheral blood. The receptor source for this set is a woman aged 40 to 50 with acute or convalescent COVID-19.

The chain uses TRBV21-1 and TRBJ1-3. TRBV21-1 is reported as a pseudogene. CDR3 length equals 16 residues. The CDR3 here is CASNTPGSGWVNTIYF. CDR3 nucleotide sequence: TGTGCCAGCAACACCCCGGGATCGGGGTGGGTAAACACCATATATTTT.

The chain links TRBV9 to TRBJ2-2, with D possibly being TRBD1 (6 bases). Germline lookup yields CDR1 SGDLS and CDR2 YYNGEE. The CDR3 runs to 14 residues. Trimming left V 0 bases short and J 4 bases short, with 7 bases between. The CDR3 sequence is CASSVVQGTGELFF. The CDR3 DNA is TGTGCCAGCAGCGTAGTACAGGGCACCGGGGAGCTGTTTTTT.

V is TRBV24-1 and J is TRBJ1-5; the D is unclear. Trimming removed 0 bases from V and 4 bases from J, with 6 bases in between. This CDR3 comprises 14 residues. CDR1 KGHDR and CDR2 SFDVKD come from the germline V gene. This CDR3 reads CATSDLGPNQPQHF. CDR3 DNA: TGTGCCACCAGTGATTTGGGCCCGAATCAGCCCCAGCATTTT.

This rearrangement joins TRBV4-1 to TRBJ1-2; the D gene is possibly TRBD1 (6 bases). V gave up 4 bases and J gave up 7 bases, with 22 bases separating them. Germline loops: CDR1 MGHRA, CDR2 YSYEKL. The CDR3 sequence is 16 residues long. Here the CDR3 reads CASSPAVGRGVPGYTF. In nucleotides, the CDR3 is TGCGCCAGCAGCCCAGCCGTAGGCAGGGGTGTTCCTGGCTACACCTTC.

CDR3 loop: CASSPGHSYEQYF. CDR3 DNA sequence: TGTGCCAGCAGCCCTGGACATTCCTACGAGCAGTACTTC. The chain joins TRBV7-9 to TRBJ2-7; a weak D match, TRBD1 (5 bases). CDR1 is SEHNR and CDR2 is FQNEAQ in the germline V gene (reference sequence). The V end lost 5 bases, the J end lost 1 base, and 9 bases lay between the germline ends. The CDR3 runs to 13 residues.

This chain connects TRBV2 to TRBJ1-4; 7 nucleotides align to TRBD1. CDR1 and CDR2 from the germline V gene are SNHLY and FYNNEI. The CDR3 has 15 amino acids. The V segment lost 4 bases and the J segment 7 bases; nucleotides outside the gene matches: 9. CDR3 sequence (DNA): TGTGCCAGCAGTGGGTCGACAGGGAGTACTGAAAAACTGTTTTTT. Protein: CASSGSTGSTEKLFF.

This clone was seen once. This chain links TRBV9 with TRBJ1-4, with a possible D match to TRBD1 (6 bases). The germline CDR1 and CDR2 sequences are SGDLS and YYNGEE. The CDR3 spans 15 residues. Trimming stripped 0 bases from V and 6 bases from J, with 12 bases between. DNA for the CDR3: TGTGCCAGCAGCGTAGGGGGGCGCAAGTATGAAAAACTGTTTTTT. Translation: CASSVGGRKYEKLFF.

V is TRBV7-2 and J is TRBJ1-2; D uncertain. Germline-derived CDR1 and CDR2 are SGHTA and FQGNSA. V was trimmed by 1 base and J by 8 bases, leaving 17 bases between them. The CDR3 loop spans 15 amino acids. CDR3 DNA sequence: TGTGCCAGCAGCTTAGGCCAGACTGTTTCAGAGGGCTACACCTTC. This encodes CASSLGQTVSEGYTF.

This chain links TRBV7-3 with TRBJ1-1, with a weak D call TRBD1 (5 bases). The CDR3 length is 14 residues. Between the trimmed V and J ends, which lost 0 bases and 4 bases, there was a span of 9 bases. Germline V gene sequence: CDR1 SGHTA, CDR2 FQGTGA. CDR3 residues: CASSLTNGGTEAFF. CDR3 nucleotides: TGTGCCAGCAGCTTAACTAACGGGGGCACTGAAGCTTTCTTT.

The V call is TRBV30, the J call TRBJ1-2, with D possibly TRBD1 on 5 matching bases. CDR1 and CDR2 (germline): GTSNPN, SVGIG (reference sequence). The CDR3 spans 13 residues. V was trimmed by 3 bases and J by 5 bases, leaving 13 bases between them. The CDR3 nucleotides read TGTGCCTGGAGCCACCAGGGAGGGTATGGCTACACCTTC. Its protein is CAWSHQGGYGYTF.

CDR3 amino acids: CASTLQGTSGANVLTF. The CDR3 DNA reads as TGTGCCAGCACCCTACAGGGGACCTCTGGGGCCAACGTCCTGACTTTC. The V gene is TRBV2, the J gene TRBJ2-6; TRBD1 agrees at 7 bases. From germline, CDR1 is SNHLY and CDR2 FYNNEI. CDR3 length: 16 residues. Unmatched junction bases numbered 6, after V lost 7 bases and J lost 0 bases.

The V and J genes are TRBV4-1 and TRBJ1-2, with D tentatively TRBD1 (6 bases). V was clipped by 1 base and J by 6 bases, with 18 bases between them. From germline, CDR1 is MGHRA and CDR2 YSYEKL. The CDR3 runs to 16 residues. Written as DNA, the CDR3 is TGCGCCAGCAGCCAAGCCGTCCGGGGGGCGCAGGATGGCTACACCTTC. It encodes CASSQAVRGAQDGYTF.

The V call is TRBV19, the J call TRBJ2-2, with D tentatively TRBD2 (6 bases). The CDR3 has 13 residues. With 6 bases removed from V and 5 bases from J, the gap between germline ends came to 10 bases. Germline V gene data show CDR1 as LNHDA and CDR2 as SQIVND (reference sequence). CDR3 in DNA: TGTGCCAGTAGGCGGGGAATGACCGGGGAGCTGTTTTTT. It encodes CASRRGMTGELFF.

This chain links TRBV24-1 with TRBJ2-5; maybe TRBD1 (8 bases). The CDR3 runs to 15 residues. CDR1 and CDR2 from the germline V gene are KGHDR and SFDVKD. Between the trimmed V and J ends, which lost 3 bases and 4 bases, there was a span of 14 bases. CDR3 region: CATSDPQGGGETQYF. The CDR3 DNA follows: TGTGCCACCAGTGATCCACAGGGGGGGGGAGAGACCCAGTACTTC.